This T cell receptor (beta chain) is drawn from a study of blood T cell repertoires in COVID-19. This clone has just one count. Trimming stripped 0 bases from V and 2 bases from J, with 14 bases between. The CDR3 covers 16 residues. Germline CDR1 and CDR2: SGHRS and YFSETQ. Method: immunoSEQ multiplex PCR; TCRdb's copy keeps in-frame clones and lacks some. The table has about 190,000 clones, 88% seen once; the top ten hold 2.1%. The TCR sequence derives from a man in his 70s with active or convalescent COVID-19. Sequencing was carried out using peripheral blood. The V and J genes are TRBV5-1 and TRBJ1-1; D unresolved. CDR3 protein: CASSLGFGLPNTEAFF. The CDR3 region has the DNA TGCGCCAGCAGCTTGGGATTCGGGTTACCCAACACTGAAGCTTTCTTT.